The clone carrying this T cell receptor (beta chain) was picked up many times. Its matching antigen is unknown. The sample is drawn from a study of CD8 T cells in ankylosing spondylitis. Findings of the study overall: Clones linked with disease were CD8+ and fairly uncommon in the peripheral blood. Ankylosing spondylitis blood appeared to be characterized by a TCR beta motif of under ten highly homologous variants. Reactive arthritis synovial fluid and blood were previously reported to contain some motif variants.

V shed 5 bases and J 4 bases; nucleotides not matched to a gene: 20. Germline V gene data show CDR1 as SGHAT and CDR2 as FQDESV (reference sequence). The CDR3 spans 20 residues. The authors made TCR beta libraries by quantitative 5'-RACE with molecular barcodes. Each CDR3 protein is one row after TCRdb ran MiXCR on the 5' RACE reads. The sample shows about 300,000 distinct CDR3 sequences, 11% of them seen only once. The TCR originated in a female donor with ankylosing spondylitis or in good health (not recorded which). The chain recombines TRBV11-1 with TRBJ2-1; the match to TRBD1 covers 10 bases. The sample was blood, either unsorted or a sorted T cell fraction (not recorded which). The CDR3 region is CASSPIPTGGPINLYNEQFF. CDR3 bases: TGTGCCAGCAGCCCAATCCCGACAGGGGGCCCAATTAATTTATACAATGAGCAGTTCTTC.